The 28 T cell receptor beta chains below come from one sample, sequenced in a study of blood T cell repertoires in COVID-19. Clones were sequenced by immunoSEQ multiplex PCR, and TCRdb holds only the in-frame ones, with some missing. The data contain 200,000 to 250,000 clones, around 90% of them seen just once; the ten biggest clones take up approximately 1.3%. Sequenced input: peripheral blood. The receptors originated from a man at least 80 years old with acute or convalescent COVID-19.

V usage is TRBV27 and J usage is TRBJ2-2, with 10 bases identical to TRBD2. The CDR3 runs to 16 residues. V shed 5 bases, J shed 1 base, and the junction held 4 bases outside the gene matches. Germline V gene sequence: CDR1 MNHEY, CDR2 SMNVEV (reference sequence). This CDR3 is CASSPLAGENTGELFF. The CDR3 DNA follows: TGTGCCAGCAGTCCCCTAGCGGGGGAGAACACCGGGGAGCTGTTTTTT.

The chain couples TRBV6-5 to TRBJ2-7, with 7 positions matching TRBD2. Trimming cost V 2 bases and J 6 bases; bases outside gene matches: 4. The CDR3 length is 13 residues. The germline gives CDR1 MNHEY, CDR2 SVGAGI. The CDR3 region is CASSYRTRGEQYF. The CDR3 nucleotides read TGTGCCAGCAGTTACAGGACTAGGGGCGAGCAGTACTTC.

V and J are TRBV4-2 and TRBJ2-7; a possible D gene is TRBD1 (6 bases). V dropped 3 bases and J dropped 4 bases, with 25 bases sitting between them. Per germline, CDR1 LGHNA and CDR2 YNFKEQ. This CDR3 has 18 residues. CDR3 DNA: TGTGCCAGCAGCCACATAACGAATCTACAGGGTAATCAATACGAGCAGTACTTC. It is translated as CASSHITNLQGNQYEQYF.

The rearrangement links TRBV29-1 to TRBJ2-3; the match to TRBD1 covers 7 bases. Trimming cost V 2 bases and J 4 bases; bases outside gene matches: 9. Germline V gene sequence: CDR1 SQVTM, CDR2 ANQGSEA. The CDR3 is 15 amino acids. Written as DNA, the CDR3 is TGCAGCGTTGAATCCTATGAGGGGGCCCCAGATACGCAGTATTTT. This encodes CSVESYEGAPDTQYF.

CDR3: CASSYGRGYEKLFF. The CDR3 nucleotides are TGTGCCAGCAGTTACGGCAGGGGCTATGAAAAACTGTTTTTT. The rearrangement joins TRBV6-5 to TRBJ1-4; D is possibly TRBD1 (6 bases). Germline V CDR1 and CDR2: MNHEY, SVGAGI. Trimming pared 2 bases from V and 6 bases from J, leaving 10 bases between. This CDR3 contains 14 residues.

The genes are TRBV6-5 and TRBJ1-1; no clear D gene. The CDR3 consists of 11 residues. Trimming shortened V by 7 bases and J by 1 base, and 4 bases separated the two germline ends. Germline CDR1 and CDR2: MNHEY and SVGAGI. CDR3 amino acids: CASTQNTEAFF. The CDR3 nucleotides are TGTGCCAGCACCCAGAACACTGAAGCTTTCTTT.

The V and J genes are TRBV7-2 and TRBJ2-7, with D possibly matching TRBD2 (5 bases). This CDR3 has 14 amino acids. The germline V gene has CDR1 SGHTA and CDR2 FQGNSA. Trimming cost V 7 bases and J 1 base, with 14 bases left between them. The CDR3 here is CASTQEGSSYEQYF. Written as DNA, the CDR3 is TGTGCCAGCACCCAAGAGGGTTCGTCCTACGAGCAGTACTTC.

CDR3 residues: CASSQGTGGVKNTEAFF. CDR3 in DNA: TGCGCCAGCAGCCAAGGGACAGGGGGCGTAAAGAACACTGAAGCTTTCTTT. J is TRBJ1-1 and V is TRBV4-3; 11 nucleotides line up with TRBD1. This CDR3 contains 17 residues. Germline trimming cut 1 base from V and 1 base from J; bases unmatched to any gene: 5. Germline V gene sequence: CDR1 LGHNA, CDR2 YSLEER.

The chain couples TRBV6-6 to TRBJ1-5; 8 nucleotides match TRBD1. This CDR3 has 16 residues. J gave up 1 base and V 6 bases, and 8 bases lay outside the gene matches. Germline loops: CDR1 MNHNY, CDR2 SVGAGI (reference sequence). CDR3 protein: CASSPPTGGSNQPQHF. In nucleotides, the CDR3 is TGTGCCAGCAGCCCCCCCACAGGGGGAAGCAATCAGCCCCAGCATTTT.

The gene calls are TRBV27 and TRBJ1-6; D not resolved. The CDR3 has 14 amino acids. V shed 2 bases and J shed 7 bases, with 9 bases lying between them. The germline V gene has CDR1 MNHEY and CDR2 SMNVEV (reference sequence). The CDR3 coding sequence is TGTGCCAGCAGTTTAGGACGGGAGAATTCACCCCTCCACTTT. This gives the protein CASSLGRENSPLHF.

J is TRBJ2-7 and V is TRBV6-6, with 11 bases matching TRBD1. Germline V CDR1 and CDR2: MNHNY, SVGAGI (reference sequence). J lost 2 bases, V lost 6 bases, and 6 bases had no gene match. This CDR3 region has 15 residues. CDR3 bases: TGTGCCAGCAGACCCGGACAGGGGGCCACCTACGAGCAGTACTTC. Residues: CASRPGQGATYEQYF.

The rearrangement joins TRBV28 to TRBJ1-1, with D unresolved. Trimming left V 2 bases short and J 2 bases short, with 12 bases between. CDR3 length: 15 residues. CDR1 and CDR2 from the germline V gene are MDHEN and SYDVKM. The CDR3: CASSLTAPKNTEAFF. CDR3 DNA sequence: TGTGCCAGCAGTTTAACAGCCCCAAAAAACACTGAAGCTTTCTTT.

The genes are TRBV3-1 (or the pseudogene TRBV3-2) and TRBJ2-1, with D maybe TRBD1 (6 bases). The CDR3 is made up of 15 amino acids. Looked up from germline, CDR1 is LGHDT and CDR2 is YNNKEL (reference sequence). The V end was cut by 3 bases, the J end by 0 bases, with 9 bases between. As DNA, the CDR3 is TGTGCCAGCAGCCAGGACAGAAGCTCCTACAATGAGCAGTTCTTC. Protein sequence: CASSQDRSSYNEQFF.

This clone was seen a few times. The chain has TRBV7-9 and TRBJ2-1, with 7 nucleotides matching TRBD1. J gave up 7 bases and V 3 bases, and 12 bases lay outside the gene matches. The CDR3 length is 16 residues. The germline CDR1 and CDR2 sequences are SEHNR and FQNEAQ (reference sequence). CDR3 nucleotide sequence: TGTGCCAGCAGCTTGGGCGACAGGGCTTCGGGGAATGAGCAGTTCTTC. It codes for CASSLGDRASGNEQFF.

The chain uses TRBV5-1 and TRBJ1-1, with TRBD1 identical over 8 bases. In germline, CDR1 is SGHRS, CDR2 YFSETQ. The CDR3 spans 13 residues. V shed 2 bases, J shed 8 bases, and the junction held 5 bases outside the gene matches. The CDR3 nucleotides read TGCGCCAGCAGCTTCGGGACAGGTGGGGAAGCTTTCTTT. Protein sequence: CASSFGTGGEAFF.

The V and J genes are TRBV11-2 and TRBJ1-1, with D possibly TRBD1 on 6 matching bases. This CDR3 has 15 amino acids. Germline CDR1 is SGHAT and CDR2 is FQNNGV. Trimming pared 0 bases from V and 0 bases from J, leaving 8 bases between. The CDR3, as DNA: TGTGCCAGCAGCTTAGACAGGGGAATGAACACTGAAGCTTTCTTT. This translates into CASSLDRGMNTEAFF.

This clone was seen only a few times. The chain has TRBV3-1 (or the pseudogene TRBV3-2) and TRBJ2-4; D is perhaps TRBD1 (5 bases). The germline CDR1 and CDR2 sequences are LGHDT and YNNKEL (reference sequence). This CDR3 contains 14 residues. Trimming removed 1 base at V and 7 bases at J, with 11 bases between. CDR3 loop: CASSQGQGRNIQYF. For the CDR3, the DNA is TGTGCCAGCAGCCAAGGGCAGGGCCGCAACATTCAGTACTTC.

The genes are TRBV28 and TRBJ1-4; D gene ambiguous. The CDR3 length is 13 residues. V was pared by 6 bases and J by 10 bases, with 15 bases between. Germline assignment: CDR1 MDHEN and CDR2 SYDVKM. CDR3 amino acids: CASSQPQTTKLFF. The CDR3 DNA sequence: TGTGCCAGCAGCCAACCCCAGACTACAAAACTGTTTTTT.

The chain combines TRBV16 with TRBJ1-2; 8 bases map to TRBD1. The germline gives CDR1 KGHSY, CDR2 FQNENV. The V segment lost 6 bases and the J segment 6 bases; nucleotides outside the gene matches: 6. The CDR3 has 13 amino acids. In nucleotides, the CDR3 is TGTGCCAGCAGTCGCGACAGGGGCGATGGCTACACCTTC. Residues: CASSRDRGDGYTF. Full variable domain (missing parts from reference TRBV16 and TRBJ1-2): GEEVAQTPKHLVRGEGQKAKLYCAPIKGHSYVFWYQQVLKNEFKFLISFQNENVFDETGMPKERFSAKCLPNSPCSLEIQATKLEDSAVYFCASSRDRGDGYTFGSGTRLTVV.

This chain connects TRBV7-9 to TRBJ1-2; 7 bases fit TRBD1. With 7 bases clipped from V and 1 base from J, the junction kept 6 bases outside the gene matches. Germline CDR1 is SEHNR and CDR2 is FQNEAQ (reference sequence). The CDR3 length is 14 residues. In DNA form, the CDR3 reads TGTGCCAGCACCGAGGGACAGTTTAACTATGGCTACACCTTC. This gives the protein CASTEGQFNYGYTF.

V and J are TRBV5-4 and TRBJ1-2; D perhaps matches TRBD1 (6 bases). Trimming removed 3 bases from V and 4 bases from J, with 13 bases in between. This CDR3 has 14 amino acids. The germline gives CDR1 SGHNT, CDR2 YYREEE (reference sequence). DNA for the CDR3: TGTGCCAGCAGCTCGGACAGACAAAGCTATGGCTACACCTTC. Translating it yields CASSSDRQSYGYTF.

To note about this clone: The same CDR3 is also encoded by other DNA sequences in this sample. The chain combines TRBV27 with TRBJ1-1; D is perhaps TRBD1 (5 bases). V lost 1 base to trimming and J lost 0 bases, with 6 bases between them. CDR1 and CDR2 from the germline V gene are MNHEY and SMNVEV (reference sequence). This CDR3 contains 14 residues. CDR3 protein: CASSLWGLNTEAFF. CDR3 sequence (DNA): TGTGCCAGCAGTTTATGGGGCTTGAACACTGAAGCTTTCTTT.

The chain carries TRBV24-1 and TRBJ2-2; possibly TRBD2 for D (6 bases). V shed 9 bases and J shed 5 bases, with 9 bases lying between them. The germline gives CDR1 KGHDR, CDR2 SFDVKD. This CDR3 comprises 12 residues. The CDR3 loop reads CATSAGTGELFF. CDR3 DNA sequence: TGTGCCACCTCTGCGGGGACCGGGGAGCTGTTTTTT.

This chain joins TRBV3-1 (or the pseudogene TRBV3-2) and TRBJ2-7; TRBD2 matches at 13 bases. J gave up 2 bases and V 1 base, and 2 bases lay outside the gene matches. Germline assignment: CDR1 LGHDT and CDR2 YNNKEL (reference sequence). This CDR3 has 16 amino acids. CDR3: CASSQVTSGRAYEQYF. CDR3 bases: TGTGCCAGCAGCCAAGTTACTAGCGGGAGGGCCTACGAGCAGTACTTC.

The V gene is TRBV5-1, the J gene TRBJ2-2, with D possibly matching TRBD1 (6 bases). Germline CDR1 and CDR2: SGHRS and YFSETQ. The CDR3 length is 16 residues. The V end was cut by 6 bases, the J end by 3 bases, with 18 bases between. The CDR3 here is CASTLIQGGDTGELFF. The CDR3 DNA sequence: TGCGCCAGCACCCTAATACAGGGTGGTGACACCGGGGAGCTGTTTTTT.

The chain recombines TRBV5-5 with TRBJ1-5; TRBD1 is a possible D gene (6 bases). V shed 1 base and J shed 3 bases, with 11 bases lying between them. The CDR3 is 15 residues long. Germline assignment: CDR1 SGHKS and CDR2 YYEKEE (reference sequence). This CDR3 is CASSLSTGYNQPQHF. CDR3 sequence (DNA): TGTGCCAGCAGCTTGAGCACAGGGTACAATCAGCCCCAGCATTTT.

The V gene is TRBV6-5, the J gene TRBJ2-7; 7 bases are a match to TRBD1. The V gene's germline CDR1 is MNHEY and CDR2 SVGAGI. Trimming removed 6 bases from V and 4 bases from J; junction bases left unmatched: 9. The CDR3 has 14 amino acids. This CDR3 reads CASSASGTEYEQYF. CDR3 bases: TGTGCCAGCAGCGCGTCCGGGACAGAATACGAGCAGTACTTC.

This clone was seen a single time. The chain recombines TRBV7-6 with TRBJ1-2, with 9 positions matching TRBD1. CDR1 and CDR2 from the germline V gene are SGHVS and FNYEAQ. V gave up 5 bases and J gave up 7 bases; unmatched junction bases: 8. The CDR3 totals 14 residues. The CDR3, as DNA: TGTGCCAGCAGCCCCTCCGGGACAGGGACTGGCTACACCTTC. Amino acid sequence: CASSPSGTGTGYTF.